Presented here are 3 T cell receptor beta chains from one specimen sequenced in a study of shared clonotypes between healthy human individuals (dated by TCRdb to about 2020). Libraries were constructed by the immunoSEQ multiplex PCR assay. The source is immuneACCESS, and TCRdb retained only in-frame sequences with V and J called. Part of the clones is not carried over; for the studies checked, unresolved V genes explain less than half of this, and the remainder is unexplained. Recorded for this sample are 450,000 to 500,000 clones; approximately 79% of them occurred a single time. Together, the top ten hold roughly 12% of the sample. Material: PBMCs. The receptors were gathered from a woman aged 40 to 55 in good health. Some clones in this sample may be carry-over from other donors' samples.

V usage is TRBV4-1 and J usage is TRBJ1-5; D is unclear. V gave up 2 bases and J gave up 3 bases, with 17 bases separating them. Germline CDR1 MGHRA, CDR2 YSYEKL. The CDR3 sequence is 17 residues long. The CDR3 is CASSQQTQVGDNQPQHF. Here the CDR3 DNA reads TGCGCCAGCAGCCAACAGACACAAGTCGGGGACAATCAGCCCCAGCATTTT.

This clone occurred a few times. The V and J genes are TRBV28 and TRBJ1-2, with a possible D match to TRBD1 (6 bases). Germline V CDR1 and CDR2: MDHEN, SYDVKM. This CDR3 has 14 amino acids. V dropped 4 bases and J dropped 8 bases, with 17 bases sitting between them. The DNA of the CDR3 is TGTGCCAGCAGTTCGCCTGGGGGGGCTAAAGGCTACACCTTC. Translation: CASSSPGGAKGYTF.

As for this clone: The sample carries other DNA sequences with the same CDR3. This sequence joins TRBV28 and TRBJ1-5, with 7 bases lining up with TRBD1. The V segment lost 4 bases and the J segment 7 bases; nucleotides outside the gene matches: 1. Germline lookup yields CDR1 MDHEN and CDR2 SYDVKM. This CDR3 has 12 residues. CDR3 loop: CASSSGGQPQHF. CDR3 DNA: TGTGCCAGCAGTTCAGGGGGGCAGCCCCAGCATTTT.